The clone carrying this T cell receptor beta chain was found a few times. This record comes from a study of T cells of healthy individuals. From the 5' RACE reads, TCRdb called clonotypes with MiXCR, one entry per CDR3 protein. The data show 85,000 to 100,000 distinct CDR3 sequences, roughly 18% seen once. This CDR3 spans 12 amino acids. The V gene lost 2 bases and the J gene lost 15 bases, with 15 bases spanning the gap. Germline V gene sequence: CDR1 SGHRS, CDR2 YFSETQ. The receptor was isolated from a human donor in good health. The chain employs TRBV5-1 and TRBJ2-1; possibly TRBD1 for D (5 bases). In DNA form, the CDR3 reads TGCGCCAGCAGCTTTCAGGGTGGTACGCTGTTCTTC. It specifies CASSFQGGTLFF.